Given below is one T cell receptor beta chain in context. The antigen is undetermined. The source of the sample is a study of shared clonotypes between healthy human individuals. Sequenced by immunoSEQ multiplex PCR; TCRdb stores in-frame clones only, minus some. The sample records over a million clones, around 97% being singletons. The study's findings and limits: For sorted subsets, rarefaction showed incomplete sequencing despite large depth. Naive CD4 clonotype sharing across a handful of donors was approximately 5%. The study generally estimated greater richness for naive than memory subsets.

Trimming cost V 2 bases and J 4 bases; bases outside gene matches: 7. The germline gives CDR1 MDHEN, CDR2 SYDVKM. The CDR3 is 16 amino acids. The V gene is TRBV28, the J gene TRBJ2-3, with TRBD2 identical over 9 bases. The source is a man aged 25-45 years in good health. The material sequenced was naive CD4+ T cells sorted from blood. Subset noted: CD45RA+ positively selected. The CDR3 sequence: CASSLQGSGSADTQYF. The CDR3 bases are TGTGCCAGCAGTTTACAAGGTAGCGGGAGCGCAGATACGCAGTATTTT.